Listed here are 32 T cell receptor beta chains from one sample, sequenced in a study of T-cell reconstitution after alpha-beta-depleted transplantation in children. Unique molecular identifiers were incorporated into the prepared TCRbeta library. TCRdb re-called the PCR reads with MiXCR, one entry per CDR3 protein. The table lists a few hundred thousand distinct CDR3 sequences, over 25% of them singletons, with 35% to 40% in the top ten. Sequences were derived from PBMCs, sampled before TCRalphabeta/CD19-depleted stem cell transplant. The source of these receptors is a boy in the first two years of life with Wiskott-Aldrich syndrome, due to receive a stem cell transplant.

The V and J genes are TRBV5-6 and TRBJ2-4; TRBD1 or TRBD2 may be the D gene (5 bases each). The CDR3 covers 13 residues. The V and J ends lost 2 bases and 8 bases respectively, with 11 bases between them. Germline CDR1 reads SGHDT; CDR2 reads YYEEEE. CDR3 amino acids: CASSFHGGDIQYF. The CDR3 DNA follows: TGTGCCAGCAGCTTTCATGGGGGTGACATTCAGTACTTC.

In this sample, this clonotype turned up a few times. This sequence joins TRBV5-1 and TRBJ2-7; 8 positions match TRBD1. After removal of 0 bases from V and 6 bases from J, the junction contained 5 bases not matched to a gene. The CDR3 is made up of 14 amino acids. Germline lookup yields CDR1 SGHRS and CDR2 YFSETQ. Here the CDR3 reads CASSLAGGLVEQYF. The CDR3 DNA sequence: TGCGCCAGCAGCTTGGCAGGGGGCCTGGTCGAGCAGTACTTC. Supplemented by reference TRBV5-1 and TRBJ2-7, the full variable domain reads KAGVTQTPRYLIKTRGQQVTLSCSPISGHRSVSWYQQTPGQGLQFLFEYFSETQRNKGNFPGRFSGRQFSNSRSEMNVSTLELGDSALYLCASSLAGGLVEQYFGPGTRLTVT.

The chain carries TRBV5-1 and TRBJ2-1, with D perhaps TRBD1 (6 bases). The CDR3 sequence is 16 residues long. Looked up from germline, CDR1 is SGHRS and CDR2 is YFSETQ. V shed 2 bases and J shed 6 bases, with 18 bases lying between them. CDR3 region: CASSLPTGSRVNEQFF. In DNA form, the CDR3 reads TGCGCCAGCAGCTTACCCACAGGGAGCAGGGTCAATGAGCAGTTCTTC.

The chain is built from TRBV27 and TRBJ2-1; 7 bases are shared with TRBD2. After removal of 7 bases from V and 0 bases from J, the junction contained 6 bases not matched to a gene. Per germline, CDR1 MNHEY and CDR2 SMNVEV (reference sequence). The CDR3 is 15 amino acids. The CDR3: CASILSGTSYNEQFF. Here the CDR3 DNA reads TGTGCCAGCATCCTGAGCGGGACCTCCTACAATGAGCAGTTCTTC.

This clonotype was counted between two and nine times. The chain carries TRBV24-1 and TRBJ2-1, with TRBD2 matching over 7 bases. The germline CDR1 and CDR2 sequences are KGHDR and SFDVKD. This CDR3 comprises 16 residues. V dropped 6 bases and J dropped 5; count of bases not matched to a gene: 12. The chain's CDR3 is CATSKAGPSGHNEQFF. The CDR3 nucleotides are TGTGCCACCAGTAAAGCGGGACCGTCGGGACACAATGAGCAGTTCTTC.

The genes are TRBV12-3 or TRBV12-4 and TRBJ2-7, with TRBD1 matching over 8 bases. V was pared by 3 bases and J by 6 bases, with 7 bases of the junction left unmatched. The CDR3 runs to 14 residues. The CDR3 spells CASSFGQGAFEQYF. CDR3 nucleotide sequence: TGTGCCAGCAGTTTTGGGCAGGGGGCTTTCGAGCAGTACTTC.

The J gene is TRBJ2-5, the V gene TRBV20-1, with D possibly being TRBD2 (5 bases). CDR1 is DFQATT, CDR2 SNEGSKA, per germline (reference sequence). The germline V and J ends were trimmed by 0 bases and 1 base, with 12 bases remaining between them. CDR3 length: 15 amino acids. The CDR3 spells CSARDLAGTQETQYF. The DNA for the CDR3 is TGCAGTGCTAGAGATTTGGCGGGCACCCAAGAGACCCAGTACTTC.

The V and J genes are TRBV24-1 and TRBJ2-1, with D possibly being TRBD1 (6 bases). Trimming cost V 4 bases and J 3 bases, with 15 bases left between them. Germline-derived CDR1 and CDR2 are KGHDR and SFDVKD. The CDR3 length is 16 residues. The chain's CDR3 is CATSEAQGKFYNEQFF. As DNA, the CDR3 is TGTGCCACCAGTGAAGCGCAGGGGAAATTCTACAATGAGCAGTTCTTC.

V gene TRBV5-1 combines with J gene TRBJ2-7; weak D call: TRBD1 (5 bases). V was pared by 1 base and J by 2 bases, with 19 bases between. Germline lookup yields CDR1 SGHRS and CDR2 YFSETQ. The CDR3 extends over 17 amino acids. The CDR3 DNA reads TGCGCCAGCAGCTTGACTACAGGCCAACGAAACCCCTACGAGCAGTACTTC. Translation gives CASSLTTGQRNPYEQYF.

This clonotype was seen a handful of times. The V and J genes are TRBV5-6 and TRBJ2-3; D uncertain. V was trimmed by 4 bases and J by 6 bases, leaving 9 bases between them. Germline V gene data show CDR1 as SGHDT and CDR2 as YYEEEE. The CDR3 totals 12 residues. The CDR3 loop is CASSAARDTQYF. The CDR3, as DNA: TGTGCCAGCAGCGCGGCCCGGGATACGCAGTATTTT.

This clonotype was recorded a few times. The chain carries TRBV28 and TRBJ2-3; D uncertain. There are 15 residues in the CDR3. V dropped 2 bases and J dropped 0 bases, with 9 bases sitting between them. Germline CDR1 and CDR2: MDHEN and SYDVKM. The CDR3 is CASSLKFASTDTQYF. The CDR3 DNA follows: TGTGCCAGCAGTTTAAAGTTTGCTAGCACAGATACGCAGTATTTT.

V is TRBV29-1 and J is TRBJ1-3; 8 bases are shared with TRBD1. J was trimmed by 4 bases and V by 3 bases; bases with no gene match: 8. The CDR3 covers 15 residues. Per germline, CDR1 SQVTM and CDR2 ANQGSEA. CDR3 protein: CSVEGPTGVGNTIYF. The CDR3 DNA is TGCAGCGTTGAGGGTCCGACAGGGGTAGGAAACACCATATATTTT.

This chain joins TRBV5-1 and TRBJ2-3, with unresolved D. Trimming took 4 bases from V and 1 from J, leaving 16 bases between them. The germline CDR1 and CDR2 sequences are SGHRS and YFSETQ. CDR3 length equals 16 residues. The CDR3 here is CASSAYGTPGTDTQYF. The CDR3 nucleotides read TGCGCCAGCAGCGCATACGGAACCCCAGGCACAGATACGCAGTATTTT. The full variable domain, with the rest looked up from reference TRBV5-1 and TRBJ2-3, is KAGVTQTPRYLIKTRGQQVTLSCSPISGHRSVSWYQQTPGQGLQFLFEYFSETQRNKGNFPGRFSGRQFSNSRSEMNVSTLELGDSALYLCASSAYGTPGTDTQYFGPGTRLTVL.

This clonotype was observed at least ten times. The chain carries TRBV20-1 and TRBJ2-1, with unresolved D. Trimming shortened V by 3 bases and J by 5 bases, and 11 bases separated the two germline ends. This CDR3 is built from 13 residues. Germline V gene lookup returns CDR1 DFQATT and CDR2 SNEGSKA (reference sequence). Here the CDR3 DNA reads TGCAGTGCTAGTTACATCTACCACAATGAGCAGTTCTTC. Its protein is CSASYIYHNEQFF.

The V and J genes are TRBV30 and TRBJ2-3; 7 positions match TRBD2. CDR3 length: 15 amino acids. The V and J ends lost 4 bases and 3 bases, in that order; junction bases with no gene match: 10. The germline V gene has CDR1 GTSNPN and CDR2 SVGIG (reference sequence). The CDR3 sequence is CAWTEAGSDTDTQYF. In DNA form, the CDR3 reads TGTGCCTGGACTGAAGCGGGATCAGATACAGATACGCAGTATTTT. Full variable domain (missing parts from reference TRBV30 and TRBJ2-3): SQTIHQWPATLVQPVGSPLSLECTVEGTSNPNLYWYRQAAGRGLQLLFYSVGIGQISSEVPQNLSASRPQDRQFILSSKKLLLSDSGFYLCAWTEAGSDTDTQYFGPGTRLTVL.

This clonotype has only a few counts. The genes are TRBV10-3 and TRBJ2-1; perhaps D is TRBD1 or TRBD2 (7 bases each). From germline, CDR1 is ENHRY and CDR2 SYGVKD. The CDR3 length is 13 residues. V was cut by 7 bases and J by 9 bases, with 16 bases left in between. The CDR3 sequence: CAITPQGRGEQFF. The CDR3 DNA sequence: TGTGCCATCACCCCACAGGGGAGGGGTGAGCAGTTCTTC.

The chain has TRBV12-3 or TRBV12-4 and TRBJ2-3; 9 nucleotides align to TRBD2. The CDR3 is 16 amino acids. V was clipped by 7 bases and J by 11 bases; unmatched bases: 19. Written as DNA, the CDR3 is TGTGCCAGCACCCCCATTGGCGGGAGGGCCAGGGGGAAGCAGTATTTT. This codes for CASTPIGGRARGKQYF.

The genes are TRBV10-3 and TRBJ2-1; 7 positions match TRBD2. This CDR3 is built from 15 residues. CDR1 and CDR2 (germline): ENHRY, SYGVKD. J gave up 7 bases and V 8 bases, and 14 bases lay outside the gene matches. The CDR3 sequence: CAILGRLAGENEQFF. DNA for the CDR3: TGTGCCATCCTAGGCCGTTTGGCGGGAGAGAATGAGCAGTTCTTC.

This chain joins TRBV29-1 and TRBJ2-5, with TRBD1 as a possible D gene (6 bases). This CDR3 has 14 amino acids. The V gene's germline CDR1 is SQVTM and CDR2 ANQGSEA. V was clipped by 5 bases and J by 2 bases, with 15 bases between them. The CDR3 protein is CSVPWGQFQETQYF. The CDR3 nucleotides are TGCAGCGTTCCATGGGGGCAGTTTCAAGAGACCCAGTACTTC. Filled out from reference TRBV29-1 and TRBJ2-5, the complete variable domain reads SAVISQKPSRDICQRGTSLTIQCQVDSQVTMMFWYRQQPGQSLTLIATANQGSEATYESGFVIDKFPISRPNLTFSTLTVSNMSPEDSSIYLCSVPWGQFQETQYFGPGTRLLVL.

The chain carries TRBV28 and TRBJ2-7; 8 bases line up with TRBD2. J lost 8 bases, V lost 3 bases, and 18 bases had no gene match. The CDR3 length is 17 residues. Germline CDR1 MDHEN, CDR2 SYDVKM. CDR3 amino acids: CASSLTLAASARVKQYF. The CDR3 DNA reads as TGTGCCAGCAGTTTGACACTAGCGGCCTCGGCGAGGGTAAAGCAGTACTTC.

V gene TRBV6-5 combines with J gene TRBJ1-4, with D perhaps matching TRBD1 (5 bases). Germline-derived CDR1 and CDR2 are MNHEY and SVGAGI. Trimming removed 0 bases from V and 5 bases from J, with 16 bases in between. The length of the CDR3 is 17 residues. CDR3 sequence: CASSYSSVTDKNEKLFF. CDR3 bases: TGTGCCAGCAGTTACTCGAGCGTGACAGATAAAAATGAAAAACTGTTTTTT.

In this sample, this clonotype turned up a few times. The gene calls are TRBV12-3 or TRBV12-4 and TRBJ2-7; 12 bases fit TRBD2. The V and J ends lost 6 bases and 3 bases, in that order; junction bases with no gene match: 3. This CDR3 is 14 amino acids long. The DNA for the CDR3 is TGTGCCAGCAGGCTGACTAGCGGGAGCTACGAGCAGTACTTC. It translates to CASRLTSGSYEQYF.

This clonotype was seen only a few times. The chain carries TRBV12-3 or TRBV12-4 and TRBJ2-2, with 7 positions matching TRBD1. V trimming: 2 bases; J trimming: 3 bases; junction bases outside the gene matches: 6. The CDR3 length is 16 residues. The CDR3 here is CASSLIRGLYTGELFF. As DNA, the CDR3 is TGTGCCAGCAGTTTAATCAGGGGGTTGTACACCGGGGAGCTGTTTTTT.

The CDR3 protein is CASSPQGTDQPQHF. For the CDR3, the DNA is TGTGCCAGCAGCCCTCAGGGAACAGATCAGCCCCAGCATTTT. The rearrangement links TRBV5-5 to TRBJ1-5; D might be TRBD1 (5 bases). From germline, CDR1 is SGHKS and CDR2 YYEKEE (reference sequence). V was clipped by 4 bases and J by 5 bases, with 13 bases between them. The CDR3 is 14 residues long.

The DNA of the CDR3 is TGTGCCAGCAGCTTATCTACCAATTCACCCCTCCACTTT. Translated, it gives CASSLSTNSPLHF. The chain links TRBV7-3 to TRBJ1-6; D is undetermined. V was clipped by 2 bases and J by 7 bases, with 6 bases between them. The CDR3 sequence is 13 residues long. The germline V gene has CDR1 SGHTA and CDR2 FQGTGA.

The table lists this clonotype with a few counts. A junction boundary mismatches the germline segment, possibly from a read error. The V gene is TRBV5-1, the J gene TRBJ1-1; no firm D call. The CDR3 has 15 amino acids. Per the germline V gene, CDR1 is SGHRS and CDR2 is YFSETQ. CDR3 nucleotide sequence: TGCGCCAGCAACTTGGGAGTTCGAATGAACACTGAAGCTTTCTTT. Translating it yields CASNLGVRMNTEAFF.

The chain couples TRBV5-1 to TRBJ2-1; TRBD1 aligns across 7 bases. J gave up 8 bases and V 3 bases, and 8 bases lay outside the gene matches. The CDR3 extends over 14 amino acids. CDR1 SGHRS and CDR2 YFSETQ come from the germline V gene. Here the CDR3 reads CASSSGQAQDEQFF. The CDR3 coding sequence is TGCGCCAGCAGCTCCGGACAGGCTCAGGATGAGCAGTTCTTC.

This clonotype has just a few counts. The chain carries TRBV20-1 and TRBJ2-1, with a tentative D call TRBD2 (6 bases). Germline V lookup: CDR1 DFQATT, CDR2 SNEGSKA (reference sequence). Trimming shortened V by 4 bases and J by 4 bases, and 14 bases separated the two germline ends. This CDR3 has 14 amino acids. CDR3 DNA sequence: TGCAGTGCTACTACTAGCCGTACGTACAATGAGCAGTTCTTC. Protein: CSATTSRTYNEQFF.

This clonotype occurred a few times. DNA for the CDR3: TGCAGCGGGGGGGACAGGGGGACCACTGAAGCTTTCTTT. Its protein is CSGGDRGTTEAFF. The chain uses TRBV29-1 and TRBJ1-1, with 11 positions matching TRBD1. CDR1 is SQVTM and CDR2 is ANQGSEA in the germline V gene. V shed 7 bases, J shed 4 bases, and the junction held 5 bases outside the gene matches. This CDR3 contains 13 residues.

J is TRBJ2-2 and V is TRBV29-1; D assignment may be TRBD1 or TRBD2 (5 bases each). The CDR3 is 13 amino acids. The germline V and J ends were trimmed by 7 bases and 2 bases, with 11 bases remaining between them. Germline V gene data show CDR1 as SQVTM and CDR2 as ANQGSEA. The CDR3, as DNA: TGCAGCGCGGGGCATAGTAACACCGGGGAGCTGTTTTTT. This encodes CSAGHSNTGELFF.

This clonotype was recorded a few times. The rearrangement joins TRBV18 to TRBJ2-1; 13 bases agree with TRBD2. The V segment lost 6 bases and the J segment 6 bases; nucleotides outside the gene matches: 8. CDR3 length: 16 amino acids. Germline V gene data show CDR1 as KGHSH and CDR2 as LQKENI. The CDR3 nucleotides read TGTGCCAGCTCTCCCCTCGGGACTAGCGGGATCAATGAGCAGTTCTTC. Translating gives CASSPLGTSGINEQFF.

The chain carries TRBV7-2 and TRBJ2-7; 12 nucleotides align to TRBD2. Germline V gene lookup returns CDR1 SGHTA and CDR2 FQGNSA. CDR3 length: 16 amino acids. With V trimmed by 4 bases and J by 7 bases, 11 bases remained unmatched. CDR3 protein: CASSYLPGLAGEEQYF. DNA for the CDR3: TGTGCCAGCAGCTATCTACCGGGACTAGCGGGTGAGGAGCAGTACTTC.